The text below deals with one TCR beta chain. Its antigen is not known. This sample is drawn from a study of cytomegalovirus exposure and HLA in healthy donors. Here immunoSEQ multiplex PCR was the method, and the copy in TCRdb shows in-frame clones only, minus some. The table shows around 180,000 clones, with approximately 80% occurring only once. Findings of the study overall: TCR beta chains numbering 164 were designated cytomegalovirus-associated.

Sequenced input: PBMCs. This TCR came from a young man in good health and CMV-seropositive.

The CDR3 spells CASSYRPGLRYGYTF. The CDR3 DNA reads as TGTGCCAGCAGTTACCGGCCAGGGTTAAGATATGGCTACACCTTC. This chain uses TRBV6-6 with TRBJ1-2; D perhaps matches TRBD1 (5 bases). The CDR3 covers 15 residues. The germline V gene has CDR1 MNHNY and CDR2 SVGAGI (reference sequence). Trimming took 2 bases from V and 5 from J, leaving 15 bases between them.